Below are 5 T cell receptor beta chains sequenced from a single sample in a study of blood T cell repertoires in COVID-19. The repertoire was sequenced with immunoSEQ multiplex PCR; TCRdb's copy has only in-frame clones and lacks some. The top ten clones hold about 4% of a sample with tens of thousands of clones, 90% of them seen once. Sequenced: peripheral blood. The source of these receptors is a man aged 50-59 years with acute or convalescent COVID-19.

The V and J genes are TRBV15 and TRBJ2-1, with 13 bases identical to TRBD2. V lost 1 base and J lost 7; bases outside the gene matches: 4. Germline V gene lookup returns CDR1 LNHNV and CDR2 YYDKDF (reference sequence). This CDR3 contains 16 residues. CDR3 loop: CATSRGGTSGKNEQFF. The CDR3 bases are TGTGCCACCAGCAGAGGGGGGACTAGCGGGAAGAATGAGCAGTTCTTC.

The chain couples TRBV6-2 or TRBV6-3 to TRBJ1-4; D may be TRBD1 (5 bases). The CDR3 has 13 amino acids. Trimming pared 5 bases from V and 8 bases from J, leaving 12 bases between. Germline CDR1 reads MNHEY; CDR2 reads SVGEGT. CDR3 nucleotide sequence: TGTGCCAGCAGTGGTAGACAGAAAGAAAAACTGTTTTTT. Protein product: CASSGRQKEKLFF.

V and J are TRBV5-6 and TRBJ2-5; TRBD1 matches at 9 bases. The J segment lost 2 bases and the V segment lost 3 bases, leaving 5 bases of the junction unmatched. Germline V gene sequence: CDR1 SGHDT, CDR2 YYEEEE. This CDR3 region has 15 residues. This CDR3 reads CASSSAGTGQETQYF. CDR3 in DNA: TGTGCCAGCAGCTCGGCCGGGACAGGGCAAGAGACCCAGTACTTC.

CDR3 in amino acids: CASSVAPSGSYEQYF. CDR3 DNA: TGTGCCAGCAGCGTAGCTCCTAGCGGGAGCTACGAGCAGTACTTC. This chain links TRBV9 with TRBJ2-7, with TRBD2 identical over 10 bases. Germline CDR1 reads SGDLS; CDR2 reads YYNGEE. After removal of 0 bases from V and 3 bases from J, the junction contained 3 bases not matched to a gene. CDR3 size: 15 residues.

The chain links TRBV27 to TRBJ2-7, with 11 bases matching TRBD1. Germline V lookup: CDR1 MNHEY, CDR2 SMNVEV (reference sequence). The CDR3 is 15 amino acids. V was pared by 2 bases and J by 3 bases, with 3 bases of the junction left unmatched. The CDR3 loop reads CASSLRDRGVYEQYF. Written as DNA, the CDR3 is TGTGCCAGCAGTTTACGGGACAGGGGGGTCTACGAGCAGTACTTC.